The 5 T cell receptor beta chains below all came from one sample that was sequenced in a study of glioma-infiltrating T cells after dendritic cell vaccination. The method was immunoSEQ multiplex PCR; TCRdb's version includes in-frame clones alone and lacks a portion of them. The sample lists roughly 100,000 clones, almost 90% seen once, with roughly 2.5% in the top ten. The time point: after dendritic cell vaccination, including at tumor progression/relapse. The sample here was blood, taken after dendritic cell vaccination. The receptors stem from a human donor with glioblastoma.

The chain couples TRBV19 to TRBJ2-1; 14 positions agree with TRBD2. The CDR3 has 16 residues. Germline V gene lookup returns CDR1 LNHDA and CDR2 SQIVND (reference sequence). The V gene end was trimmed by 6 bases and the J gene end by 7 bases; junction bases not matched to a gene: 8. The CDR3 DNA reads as TGTGCCAGTAGGCCCGGGACTAGCGGGAGAAAGAATGAGCAGTTCTTC. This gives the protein CASRPGTSGRKNEQFF.

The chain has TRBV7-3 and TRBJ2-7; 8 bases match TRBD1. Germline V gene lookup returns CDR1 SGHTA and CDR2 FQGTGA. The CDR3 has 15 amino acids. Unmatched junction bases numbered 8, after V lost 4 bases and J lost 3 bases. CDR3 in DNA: TGTGCCAGCAGCTCGGACAGGGAACAGGGCTACGAGCAGTACTTC. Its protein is CASSSDREQGYEQYF.

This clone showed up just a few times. This CDR3 reads CATSRDRRHGANVLTF. DNA of the CDR3: TGTGCCACCAGCAGAGATCGGCGACATGGGGCCAACGTCCTGACTTTC. The V and J genes are TRBV15 and TRBJ2-6; D gene unclear. This CDR3 comprises 16 residues. Looked up from germline, CDR1 is LNHNV and CDR2 is YYDKDF (reference sequence). V was clipped by 0 bases and J by 3 bases, with 9 bases between them.

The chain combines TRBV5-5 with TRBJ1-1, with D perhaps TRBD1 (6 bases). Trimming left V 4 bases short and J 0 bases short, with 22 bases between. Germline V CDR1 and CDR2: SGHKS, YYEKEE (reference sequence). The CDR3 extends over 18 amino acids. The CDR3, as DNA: TGTGCCAGCAGCCGGAGGTTATCGGACAGCCACATGAACACTGAAGCTTTCTTT. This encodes CASSRRLSDSHMNTEAFF. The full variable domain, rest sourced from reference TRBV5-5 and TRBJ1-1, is DAGVTQSPTHLIKTRGQQVTLRCSPISGHKSVSWYQQVLGQGPQFIFQYYEKEERGRGNFPDRFSARQFPNYSSELNVNALLLGDSALYLCASSRRLSDSHMNTEAFFGQGTRLTVV.

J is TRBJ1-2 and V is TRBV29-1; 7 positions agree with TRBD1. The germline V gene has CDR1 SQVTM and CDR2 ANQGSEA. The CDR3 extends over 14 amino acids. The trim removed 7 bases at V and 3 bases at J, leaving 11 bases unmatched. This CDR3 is CSGGGGTEDYGYTF. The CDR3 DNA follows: TGCAGCGGTGGAGGGGGGACAGAGGACTATGGCTACACCTTC.